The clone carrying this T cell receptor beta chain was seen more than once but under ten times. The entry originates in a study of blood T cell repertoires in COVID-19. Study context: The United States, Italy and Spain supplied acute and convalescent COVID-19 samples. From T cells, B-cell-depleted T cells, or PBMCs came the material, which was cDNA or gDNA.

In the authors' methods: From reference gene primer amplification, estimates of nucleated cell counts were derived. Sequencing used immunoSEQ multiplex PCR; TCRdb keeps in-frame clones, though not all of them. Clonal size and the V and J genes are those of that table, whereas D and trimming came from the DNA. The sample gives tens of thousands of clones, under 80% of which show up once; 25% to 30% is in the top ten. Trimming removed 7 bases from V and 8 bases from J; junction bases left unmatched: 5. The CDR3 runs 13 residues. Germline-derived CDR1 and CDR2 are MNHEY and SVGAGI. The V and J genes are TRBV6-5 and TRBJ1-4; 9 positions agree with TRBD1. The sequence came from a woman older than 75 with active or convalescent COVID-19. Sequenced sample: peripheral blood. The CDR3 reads CASTGTGREKLFF. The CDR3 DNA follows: TGTGCCAGCACCGGGACAGGGCGAGAAAAACTGTTTTTT.